Each of the 25 T cell receptor beta chains below was sequenced from the same sample in a study of OX40 agonist ivuxolimab in advanced cancers. The data were produced by immunoSEQ multiplex PCR, yet TCRdb's version contains in-frame clones alone and is incomplete. Of about 72,000 clones in the sample, over 70% were seen once. Here the sequenced sample was CD4+ or CD8+ T cells sorted from blood, taken in a trial of the OX40 agonist ivuxolimab. All receptors come from an adult with an advanced solid tumor such as melanoma, head and neck, liver or kidney cancer.

This chain links TRBV4-2 with TRBJ1-2; 7 bases map to TRBD1. V dropped 4 bases and J dropped 4; count of bases not matched to a gene: 12. This CDR3 region has 16 residues. Germline V gene sequence: CDR1 LGHNA, CDR2 YNFKEQ. The CDR3 protein is CASSPGTAQLSYGYTF. The DNA for the CDR3 is TGTGCCAGCAGCCCGGGGACAGCCCAACTCTCCTATGGCTACACCTTC.

The table lists this clone with a few counts. V and J are TRBV27 and TRBJ1-5; D perhaps matches TRBD1 (5 bases). The CDR3 consists of 15 residues. Per the germline V gene, CDR1 is MNHEY and CDR2 is SMNVEV (reference sequence). V lost 0 bases to trimming and J lost 7 bases, with 13 bases between them. CDR3 DNA sequence: TGTGCCAGCAGTTTATCGGTCTCAGGGATCCAGCCCCAGCATTTT. Amino acid sequence: CASSLSVSGIQPQHF.

The V call is TRBV9, the J call TRBJ1-2, with D unresolved. Germline CDR1 SGDLS, CDR2 YYNGEE. The V end lost 1 base, the J end lost 8 bases, and 9 bases lay between the germline ends. The CDR3 runs 12 residues. In nucleotides, the CDR3 is TGTGCCAGCAGCGTATCCGGGAGCGGCTACACCTTC. Protein: CASSVSGSGYTF.

The rearrangement uses TRBV7-9 and TRBJ2-4, with TRBD2 matching over 9 bases. The CDR3 runs to 15 residues. The germline V gene has CDR1 SEHNR and CDR2 FQNEAQ (reference sequence). V dropped 6 bases and J dropped 7; count of bases not matched to a gene: 10. CDR3 amino acids: CASRPRTSAENIQYF. As DNA, the CDR3 is TGTGCCAGCAGACCTAGGACTAGCGCGGAGAACATTCAGTACTTC.

CDR3 DNA sequence: TGTGCCAGCAGTGACTCGACGGTCTTCGTCCGGGGACAGGCCGGGGAGCTGTTTTTT. Protein sequence: CASSDSTVFVRGQAGELFF. The J gene is TRBJ2-2, the V gene TRBV6-4, with 8 bases aligning to TRBD1. The germline V gene encodes CDR1 MRHNA and CDR2 SNTAGT. J gave up 6 bases and V 0 bases, and 15 bases lay outside the gene matches. The CDR3 loop spans 19 amino acids.

This clone was picked up a small number of times. The CDR3 here is CASRSTGDLTQYF. The CDR3 DNA reads as TGTGCCAGCAGGTCGACAGGGGACCTCACCCAGTACTTC. The chain links TRBV6-6 to TRBJ2-5; 8 bases match TRBD1. Trimming removed 6 bases from V and 8 bases from J; junction bases left unmatched: 8. CDR1 is MNHNY, CDR2 SVGAGI, per germline (reference sequence). The CDR3 has 13 residues.

V is TRBV2 and J is TRBJ1-2; 11 bases are a match to TRBD1. V lost 1 base and J lost 6; bases outside the gene matches: 4. Germline loops: CDR1 SNHLY, CDR2 FYNNEI. The CDR3 is made up of 15 amino acids. The CDR3 is CASSEVGDRGDGYTF. The DNA for the CDR3 is TGTGCCAGCAGTGAAGTCGGGGACAGGGGGGATGGCTACACCTTC.

The rearrangement joins TRBV7-3 to TRBJ2-1; D may correspond to TRBD1 or TRBD2 (5 bases each). Trimming removed 2 bases from V and 0 bases from J, with 11 bases in between. The germline gives CDR1 SGHTA, CDR2 FQGTGA. This CDR3 has 16 residues. CDR3 coding DNA: TGTGCCAGCAGCTTACGGGCAGGGAGCTCCTACAATGAGCAGTTCTTC. This sequence encodes CASSLRAGSSYNEQFF.

This clone was detected once. The rearrangement joins TRBV7-2 to TRBJ2-5; perhaps TRBD2 as D (5 bases). The CDR3 extends over 14 amino acids. V was pared by 5 bases and J by 5 bases, with 15 bases between. The germline V gene has CDR1 SGHTA and CDR2 FQGNSA. DNA of the CDR3: TGTGCCAGCAGCGCCGGAGGTACCACCGAGACCCAGTACTTC. Amino acids: CASSAGGTTETQYF.

The chain recombines TRBV4-2 with TRBJ2-1, with 10 bases identical to TRBD2. The CDR3 spans 18 residues. The germline gives CDR1 LGHNA, CDR2 YNFKEQ. After removal of 4 bases from V and 0 bases from J, the junction contained 9 bases not matched to a gene. CDR3 region: CASSPQGTSESSYNEQFF. The CDR3, as DNA: TGTGCCAGCAGCCCCCAGGGGACTAGCGAGAGCTCCTACAATGAGCAGTTCTTC.

The chain is built from TRBV11-3 and TRBJ1-2; D is undetermined. V shed 1 base and J shed 2 bases, with 14 bases lying between them. The V gene's germline CDR1 is SGHNT and CDR2 YENEEA. The CDR3 runs 16 residues. The CDR3 is CASSLGSIELNYGYTF. CDR3 bases: TGTGCCAGCAGCTTAGGAAGTATTGAGCTAAACTATGGCTACACCTTC. The complete variable domain, with remaining parts taken from reference TRBV11-3 and TRBJ1-2, reads EAGVVQSPRYKIIEKKQPVAFWCNPISGHNTLYWYLQNLGQGPELLIRYENEEAVDDSQLPKDRFSAERLKGVDSTLKIQPAELGDSAVYLCASSLGSIELNYGYTFGSGTRLTVV.

This chain connects TRBV2 to TRBJ2-3; D gene ambiguous. The CDR3 runs 14 residues. The V end lost 7 bases, the J end lost 0 bases, and 11 bases lay between the germline ends. Germline V gives CDR1 SNHLY, CDR2 FYNNEI. The CDR3 nucleotides read TGTGCCAGCACCGAGGAGACTAGCACAGATACGCAGTATTTT. Translating it yields CASTEETSTDTQYF.

This sequence joins TRBV9 and TRBJ2-7; TRBD2 matches at 9 bases. Trimming cost V 6 bases and J 6 bases; bases outside gene matches: 10. From germline, CDR1 is SGDLS and CDR2 YYNGEE. The CDR3 totals 14 residues. The CDR3: CASNRAGGPREQYF. The DNA of the CDR3 is TGTGCCAGCAACCGCGCGGGAGGGCCGCGCGAGCAGTACTTC.

The rearrangement uses TRBV14 and TRBJ2-1; 14 nucleotides align to TRBD2. The CDR3 extends over 18 amino acids. Looked up from germline, CDR1 is SGHDN and CDR2 is FVKESK. Trimming at V came to 1 base and at J to 9 bases, leaving 11 bases not matched to a gene. CDR3 amino acids: CASSQARKGLAGASEQFF. The DNA of the CDR3 is TGTGCCAGCAGCCAAGCCCGGAAGGGACTAGCGGGGGCTAGTGAGCAGTTCTTC.

This chain links TRBV7-9 with TRBJ2-7; 14 positions agree with TRBD2. The CDR3 runs 13 residues. The V and J ends lost 8 bases and 5 bases, in that order; junction bases with no gene match: 2. From germline, CDR1 is SEHNR and CDR2 FQNEAQ (reference sequence). The CDR3 spells CASLGLAGDEQYF. The CDR3 nucleotides read TGTGCCAGCCTGGGACTAGCGGGAGACGAGCAGTACTTC.

V and J are TRBV7-3 and TRBJ2-1; D may be TRBD2 (5 bases). The CDR3 loop spans 18 amino acids. Per the germline V gene, CDR1 is SGHTA and CDR2 is FQGTGA. V was cut by 5 bases and J by 5 bases, with 25 bases left in between. CDR3 DNA: TGTGCCAGCAGCCTCGAGGGATTTCACGGGTCTCTAGACAATGAGCAGTTCTTC. Protein: CASSLEGFHGSLDNEQFF.

The CDR3 DNA is TGTGCCAGCAGCCGGGGATATAATTCACCCCTCCACTTT. Translation: CASSRGYNSPLHF. The chain couples TRBV4-2 to TRBJ1-6, with D uncertain. The CDR3 extends over 13 amino acids. V was trimmed by 4 bases and J by 4 bases, leaving 5 bases between them. Germline assignment: CDR1 LGHNA and CDR2 YNFKEQ.

The gene calls are TRBV28 and TRBJ1-6; possibly TRBD1 for D (5 bases). In germline, CDR1 is MDHEN, CDR2 SYDVKM. Trimming stripped 11 bases from V and 8 bases from J, with 13 bases between. CDR3 length: 12 residues. The chain's CDR3 is CAAGVGDSPLHF. The CDR3 region has the DNA TGTGCCGCGGGGGTAGGTGATTCACCCCTCCACTTT.

This chain connects TRBV4-3 to TRBJ2-1; D may be TRBD1 (6 bases). V lost 0 bases and J 9 bases, leaving 15 bases between the germline ends. This CDR3 region has 15 residues. The germline V gene encodes CDR1 LGHNA and CDR2 YSLEER. The CDR3 coding sequence is TGCGCCAGCAGCCAAGATCCCCCCGGGGACACTGAGCAGTTCTTC. Its translation: CASSQDPPGDTEQFF.

This clone came up a few times. The chain links TRBV30 to TRBJ1-5; 8 bases map to TRBD1. The CDR3 contains 15 residues. Trimming removed 1 base from V and 1 base from J; junction bases left unmatched: 3. Germline V gives CDR1 GTSNPN, CDR2 SVGIG (reference sequence). DNA for the CDR3: TGTGCCTGGAGTGGAGGACAGGGCAGCAATCAGCCCCAGCATTTT. This encodes CAWSGGQGSNQPQHF.

Here the CDR3 reads CASSLAGYTGELFF. The CDR3 nucleotides are TGTGCCAGCAGCTTGGCAGGGTACACCGGGGAGCTGTTTTTT. V usage is TRBV5-4 and J usage is TRBJ2-2, with D tentatively TRBD1 (5 bases). CDR3 size: 14 residues. V shed 0 bases and J shed 3 bases, with 6 bases lying between them. CDR1 is SGHNT and CDR2 is YYREEE in the germline V gene (reference sequence).

This chain connects TRBV5-1 to TRBJ2-1; TRBD2 matches at 14 bases. The V and J ends lost 0 bases and 7 bases, in that order; junction bases with no gene match: 6. The CDR3 consists of 17 residues. Germline CDR1 and CDR2: SGHRS and YFSETQ. The CDR3 region is CASSLGGTSGSINEQFF. The CDR3 coding sequence is TGCGCCAGCAGCTTGGGCGGGACTAGCGGGAGTATTAATGAGCAGTTCTTC.

The rearrangement uses TRBV9 and TRBJ1-1; 7 nucleotides agree with TRBD1. The J segment lost 4 bases and the V segment lost 3 bases, leaving 0 bases of the junction unmatched. The CDR3 has 12 amino acids. Germline V gene lookup returns CDR1 SGDLS and CDR2 YYNGEE. The CDR3 region has the DNA TGTGCCAGCAGCGGGGACAGCACTGAAGCTTTCTTT. The encoded protein is CASSGDSTEAFF.

This clone was counted only a few times. The V gene is TRBV7-8, the J gene TRBJ1-5, with a possible D match to TRBD1 (5 bases). Trimming stripped 4 bases from V and 9 bases from J, with 19 bases between. This CDR3 is built from 15 residues. Germline lookup yields CDR1 SGHVS and CDR2 FQNEAQ. CDR3 protein: CASSYSLGRERPQHF. The CDR3 bases are TGTGCCAGCAGCTATTCCCTCGGCAGGGAGCGGCCCCAGCATTTT. Complete variable domain (other parts from reference TRBV7-8 and TRBJ1-5): GAGVSQSPRYKVAKRGQDVALRCDPISGHVSLFWYQQALGQGPEFLTYFQNEAQLDKSGLPSDRFFAERPEGSVSTLKIQRTQQEDSAVYLCASSYSLGRERPQHFGDGTRLSIL.

The chain uses TRBV5-1 and TRBJ2-3, with a tentative D call TRBD2 (6 bases). In germline, CDR1 is SGHRS, CDR2 YFSETQ. The length of the CDR3 is 13 residues. V was trimmed by 3 bases and J by 7 bases, leaving 12 bases between them. CDR3 DNA sequence: TGCGCCAGCAGCTCCCCCGGGGGATATACGCAGTATTTT. It encodes CASSSPGGYTQYF.